The next 15 T cell receptor beta chains were all read from a single sample in a study of cytomegalovirus exposure and HLA in healthy donors. Use of 60 Vbeta and 13 Jbeta primers characterized the PCR. The repertoire was sequenced with immunoSEQ multiplex PCR; TCRdb's copy has only in-frame clones and lacks some. The sample lists some 180,000 clones; 75% to 80% were seen once. Sequencing was carried out using PBMCs. The source of these receptors is a female donor in good health and CMV-seronegative.

This clone has a handful of counts. V and J are TRBV6-5 and TRBJ2-2; 7 nucleotides align to TRBD1. The junction had 11 bases not matched to a gene; V was cut back by 4 bases and J by 6 bases. CDR1 and CDR2 from the germline V gene are MNHEY and SVGAGI. CDR3 size: 16 residues. CDR3 protein: CASSSLPGQAPGELFF. The CDR3, as DNA: TGTGCCAGCAGTTCACTCCCCGGACAGGCTCCCGGGGAGCTGTTTTTT.

This chain links TRBV6-4 with TRBJ2-3; 10 bases line up with TRBD2. The V and J ends lost 0 bases and 4 bases, in that order; junction bases with no gene match: 1. This CDR3 contains 15 residues. The germline gives CDR1 MRHNA, CDR2 SNTAGT. The CDR3 region is CASSDSSGGPDTQYF. The CDR3 region has the DNA TGTGCCAGCAGTGACTCTAGCGGGGGGCCAGATACGCAGTATTTT.

The chain couples TRBV18 to TRBJ2-5; 8 positions agree with TRBD1. Germline values: CDR1 KGHSH, CDR2 LQKENI. CDR3 size: 15 residues. V lost 3 bases to trimming and J lost 1 base; unmatched junction nucleotides: 4. The CDR3 DNA reads as TGTGCCAGCTCACCTAACAGGGGGGCCCAAGAGACCCAGTACTTC. Translation: CASSPNRGAQETQYF.

The CDR3 here is CASSIAGTGNTEAFF. DNA for the CDR3: TGTGCCAGTAGTATAGCAGGGACAGGGAACACTGAAGCTTTCTTT. The V and J genes are TRBV19 and TRBJ1-1; 8 bases are shared with TRBD1. In germline, CDR1 is LNHDA, CDR2 SQIVND (reference sequence). CDR3 length: 15 residues. V lost 1 base to trimming and J lost 1 base; unmatched junction nucleotides: 2.

This clone was detected only once. V usage is TRBV7-3 and J usage is TRBJ2-7, with 12 bases matching TRBD2. J lost 7 bases, V lost 5 bases, and 9 bases had no gene match. CDR3 size: 15 residues. CDR1 SGHTA and CDR2 FQGTGA come from the germline V gene. This CDR3 is CASSPGTSGLNEQYF. Here the CDR3 DNA reads TGTGCCAGCAGCCCTGGGACTAGCGGGTTGAATGAGCAGTACTTC.

The table lists this clone with a count of one. The chain's CDR3 is CASSGLGGTDTQYF. In DNA form, the CDR3 reads TGTGCCAGCAGTGGTCTAGGGGGCACAGATACGCAGTATTTT. The rearrangement joins TRBV2 to TRBJ2-3; possibly TRBD1 for D (5 bases). In germline, CDR1 is SNHLY, CDR2 FYNNEI. The CDR3 has 14 residues. V was shortened by 4 bases and J by 1 base, with 9 bases between the two germline ends.

This sequence joins TRBV6-5 and TRBJ1-2; D is unclear. Trimming took 5 bases from V and 8 from J, leaving 15 bases between them. This CDR3 spans 13 amino acids. The V gene's germline CDR1 is MNHEY and CDR2 SVGAGI. CDR3 sequence (DNA): TGTGCCAGCAGTGTCTCTCGGTTCGAAGGCTACACCTTC. Translated: CASSVSRFEGYTF.

This clone was detected once. This rearrangement joins TRBV29-1 to TRBJ2-5; 7 bases are shared with TRBD1. The J call may be faulty, since TRBJ2-7 better matches the DNA end. The CDR3 contains 12 residues. CDR1 SQVTM and CDR2 ANQGSEA come from the germline V gene. The DNA for the CDR3 is TGCAGCGTTGGGGGACAGAGCTACGAGCAGTACTTC. Its translation is CSVGGQSYEQYF.

This clone was seen just once. The chain joins TRBV10-3 to TRBJ2-4, with 7 bases identical to TRBD1. Germline V gene data show CDR1 as ENHRY and CDR2 as SYGVKD. This CDR3 contains 16 residues. After removal of 3 bases from V and 1 base from J, the junction contained 6 bases not matched to a gene. CDR3 protein: CAISDRDREAKNIQYF. For the CDR3, the DNA is TGTGCCATCAGTGACAGAGACAGGGAGGCCAAAAACATTCAGTACTTC.

In its sample, this clone was seen a few times. J is TRBJ1-4 and V is TRBV7-9, with 7 bases matching TRBD1. The V and J ends lost 1 base and 3 bases, in that order; junction bases with no gene match: 2. This CDR3 region has 15 residues. The germline CDR1 and CDR2 sequences are SEHNR and FQNEAQ (reference sequence). DNA for the CDR3: TGTGCCAGCAGCTTAGGGGACAGCTCTAATGAAAAACTGTTTTTT. It encodes CASSLGDSSNEKLFF.

The rearrangement uses TRBV30 and TRBJ2-5, with 8 bases fitting TRBD2. The CDR3 has 13 amino acids. With V trimmed by 5 bases and J by 4 bases, 6 bases remained unmatched. CDR1 is GTSNPN, CDR2 SVGIG, per germline (reference sequence). As DNA, the CDR3 is TGTGCCTGGCTCCCGGGGGGGTCAGAGACCCAGTACTTC. Residues: CAWLPGGSETQYF.

The chain links TRBV9 to TRBJ2-2; TRBD1 agrees at 10 bases. The germline V gene encodes CDR1 SGDLS and CDR2 YYNGEE. The CDR3 length is 22 residues. The J segment lost 5 bases and the V segment lost 4 bases, leaving 26 bases of the junction unmatched. CDR3 in DNA: TGTGCCAGCAGCCACAGTATCCGGGACAGGGGTCAGAGGTCCGGGCGTACCGGGGAGCTGTTTTTT. Translated: CASSHSIRDRGQRSGRTGELFF.

The J gene is TRBJ1-5, the V gene TRBV6-6, with 7 bases aligning to TRBD1. V lost 7 bases and J lost 3; bases outside the gene matches: 6. CDR1 is MNHNY, CDR2 SVGAGI, per germline (reference sequence). The CDR3 length is 14 residues. Here the CDR3 reads CASTRDSYNQPQHF. In nucleotides, the CDR3 is TGTGCCAGCACCCGGGACAGTTACAATCAGCCCCAGCATTTT.

In this sample, this clone turned up a few times. V gene TRBV6-1 combines with J gene TRBJ1-2; D perhaps matches TRBD1 (6 bases). The CDR3 extends over 13 amino acids. Trimming removed 6 bases at V and 8 bases at J, with 16 bases between. In germline, CDR1 is MNHNS, CDR2 SASEGT. CDR3 amino acids: CASRGTGIVGYTF. The CDR3 region has the DNA TGTGCCAGCAGGGGCACAGGGATCGTAGGCTACACCTTC.

The chain combines TRBV29-1 with TRBJ2-5; 12 nucleotides align to TRBD2. The V gene's germline CDR1 is SQVTM and CDR2 ANQGSEA. There are 14 residues in the CDR3. The junction had 2 bases not matched to a gene; V was cut back by 4 bases and J by 2 bases. The CDR3 loop is CSVGTSGTQETQYF. CDR3 DNA: TGCAGCGTTGGGACTAGCGGGACTCAAGAGACCCAGTACTTC.